This T cell receptor (beta chain) was retrieved from a study of monozygotic twins with inflammatory bowel disease. Concerning this clonotype itself: Antigen specificity is unknown.

CDR1 and CDR2 from the germline V gene are DFQATT and SNEGSKA (reference sequence). This CDR3 spans 15 amino acids. TCRdb reprocessed the 5' RACE reads, keeping one entry per CDR3 protein, no DNA. The record lists over 350,000 distinct CDR3 sequences, of which the ten most abundant hold roughly 2.6%. Study-level results: Healthy twins shared more clonotypes with others than IBD patients, most markedly active ones. With inverse Simpson as the measure, TCRbeta diversity was lower in IBD patients than in healthy co-twins.

The TCR was taken from a human donor with ulcerative colitis or Crohn's disease, or a healthy co-twin of an affected twin (not recorded which). The sequencing input was blood. The genes are TRBV20-1 and TRBJ1-2; no DNA is available, so the TRBD1 call from TCRdb remains unchecked. CDR3 region: CSARDGGPGVRGYTF.